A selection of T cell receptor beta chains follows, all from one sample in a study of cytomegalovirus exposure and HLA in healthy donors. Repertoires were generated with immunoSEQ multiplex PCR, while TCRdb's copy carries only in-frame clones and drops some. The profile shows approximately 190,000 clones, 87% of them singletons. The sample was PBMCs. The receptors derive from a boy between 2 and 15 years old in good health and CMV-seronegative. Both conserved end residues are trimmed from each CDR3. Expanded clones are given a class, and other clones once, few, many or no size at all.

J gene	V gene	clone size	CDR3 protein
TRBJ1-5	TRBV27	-	ASSFGSSQPQH
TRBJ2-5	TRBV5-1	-	ASSNTGTQETQY
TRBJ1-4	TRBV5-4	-	ASSSGKDRSNEKLF
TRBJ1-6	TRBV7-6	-	ASSTGDNSPLH
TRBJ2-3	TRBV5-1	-	ASSMGQGADTQY
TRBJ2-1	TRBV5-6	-	ASSTGQGRHNEQF
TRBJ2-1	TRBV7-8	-	ASSLVIRDKENEQF
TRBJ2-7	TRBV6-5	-	ASHSRRTGAYEQY
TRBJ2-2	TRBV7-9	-	ASRGTSGTGELF
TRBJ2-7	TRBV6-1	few	ASSEWRTSGRYEQY
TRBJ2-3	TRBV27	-	ASTPGGVHTQY
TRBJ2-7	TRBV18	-	ASSPQGTYEQY
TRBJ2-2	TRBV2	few	ASSDRTGAGELF
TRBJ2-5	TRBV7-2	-	ASSSRSGGGETQY
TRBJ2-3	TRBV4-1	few	ASSERQGARDTQY
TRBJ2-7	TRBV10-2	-	ASSEPSYEQY
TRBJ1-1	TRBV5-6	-	ASSVPGQRMNTEAF
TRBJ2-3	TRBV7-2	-	ASSKGLAGVDTQY
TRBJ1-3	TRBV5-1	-	ASSAAGHSSGNTIY
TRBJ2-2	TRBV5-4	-	ASSLELSNTGELF
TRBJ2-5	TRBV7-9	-	ASSLQGAAQETQY
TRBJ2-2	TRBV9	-	ASSVIAGAGELF
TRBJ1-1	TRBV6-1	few	ASSEAVAANTEAF
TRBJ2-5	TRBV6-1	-	ASKSIQETQY